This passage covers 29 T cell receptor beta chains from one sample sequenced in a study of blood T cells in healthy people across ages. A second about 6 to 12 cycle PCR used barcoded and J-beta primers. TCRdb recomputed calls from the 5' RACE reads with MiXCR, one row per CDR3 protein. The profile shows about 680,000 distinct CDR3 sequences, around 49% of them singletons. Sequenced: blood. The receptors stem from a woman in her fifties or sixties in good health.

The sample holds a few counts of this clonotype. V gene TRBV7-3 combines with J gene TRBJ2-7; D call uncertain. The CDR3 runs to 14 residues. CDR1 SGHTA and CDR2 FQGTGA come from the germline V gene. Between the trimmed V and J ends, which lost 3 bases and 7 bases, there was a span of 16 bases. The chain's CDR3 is CASSLGAKPYEQYF. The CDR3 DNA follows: TGTGCCAGCAGCTTGGGTGCGAAGCCTTATGAGCAGTACTTC. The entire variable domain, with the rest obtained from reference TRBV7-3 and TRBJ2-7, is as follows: GAGVSQTPSNKVTEKGKYVELRCDPISGHTALYWYRQSLGQGPEFLIYFQGTGAADDSGLPNDRFFAVRPEGSVSTLKIQRTERGDSAVYLCASSLGAKPYEQYFGPGTRLTVT.

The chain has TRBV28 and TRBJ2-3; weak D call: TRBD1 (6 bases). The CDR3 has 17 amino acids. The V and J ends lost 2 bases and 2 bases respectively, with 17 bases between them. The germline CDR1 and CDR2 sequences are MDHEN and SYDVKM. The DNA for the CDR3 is TGTGCCAGCAGTTTAAGGACAGCTCAATTCTTCACAGATACGCAGTATTTT. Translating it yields CASSLRTAQFFTDTQYF.

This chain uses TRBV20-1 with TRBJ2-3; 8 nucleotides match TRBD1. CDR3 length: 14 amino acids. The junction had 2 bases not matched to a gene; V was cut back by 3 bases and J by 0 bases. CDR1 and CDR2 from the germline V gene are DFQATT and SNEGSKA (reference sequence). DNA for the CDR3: TGCAGTGCTAGCCGGACAGGGAGCACAGATACGCAGTATTTT. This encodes CSASRTGSTDTQYF.

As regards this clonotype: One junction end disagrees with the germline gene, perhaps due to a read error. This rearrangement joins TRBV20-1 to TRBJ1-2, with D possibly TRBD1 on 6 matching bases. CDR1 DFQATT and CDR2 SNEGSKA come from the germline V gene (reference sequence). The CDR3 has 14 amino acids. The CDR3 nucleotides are TGCGGTGCTAGGAGGGGGGACCAAGACTATGGCTACACCTTC. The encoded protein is CGARRGDQDYGYTF.

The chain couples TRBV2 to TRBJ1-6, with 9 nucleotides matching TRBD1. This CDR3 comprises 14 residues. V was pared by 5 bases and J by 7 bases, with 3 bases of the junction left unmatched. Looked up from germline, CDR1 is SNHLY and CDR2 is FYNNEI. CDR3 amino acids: CASSPDRGNSPLHF. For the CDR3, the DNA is TGTGCCAGCAGTCCCGACAGGGGGAATTCACCCCTCCACTTT.

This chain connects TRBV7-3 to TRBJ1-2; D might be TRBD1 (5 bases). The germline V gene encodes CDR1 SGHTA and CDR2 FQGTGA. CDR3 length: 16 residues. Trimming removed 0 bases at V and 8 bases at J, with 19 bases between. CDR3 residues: CASSLTGRQDVRGYTF. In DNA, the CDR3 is TGTGCCAGCAGCTTAACGGGACGCCAGGACGTGCGAGGCTACACCTTC.

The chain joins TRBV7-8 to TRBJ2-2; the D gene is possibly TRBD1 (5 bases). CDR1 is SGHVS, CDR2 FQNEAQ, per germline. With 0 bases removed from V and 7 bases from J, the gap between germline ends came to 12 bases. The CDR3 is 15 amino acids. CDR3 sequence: CASSLAGQGGGELFF. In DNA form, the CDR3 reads TGTGCCAGCAGCTTAGCTGGTCAGGGCGGCGGGGAGCTGTTTTTT.

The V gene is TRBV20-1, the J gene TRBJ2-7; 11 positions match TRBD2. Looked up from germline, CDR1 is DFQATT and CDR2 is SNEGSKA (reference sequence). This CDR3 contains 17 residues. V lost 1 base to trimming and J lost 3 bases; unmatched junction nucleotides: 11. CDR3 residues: CSARGGGGTSGYYEQYF. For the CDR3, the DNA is TGCAGTGCTAGAGGCGGCGGGGGGACTAGCGGATACTACGAGCAGTACTTC.

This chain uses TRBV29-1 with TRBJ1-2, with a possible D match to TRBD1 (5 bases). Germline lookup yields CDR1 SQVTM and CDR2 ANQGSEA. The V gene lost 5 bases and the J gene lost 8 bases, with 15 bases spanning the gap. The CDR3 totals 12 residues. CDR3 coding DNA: TGCAGCGTTCGACAGAGCTATGAAGGCTACACCTTC. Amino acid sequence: CSVRQSYEGYTF.

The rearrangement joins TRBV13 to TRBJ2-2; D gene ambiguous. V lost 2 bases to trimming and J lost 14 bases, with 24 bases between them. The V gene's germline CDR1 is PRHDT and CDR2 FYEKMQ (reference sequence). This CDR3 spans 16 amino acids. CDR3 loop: CASSLRSSGPLLGLFF. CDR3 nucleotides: TGTGCCAGCAGCTTAAGGTCGTCCGGGCCTTTATTGGGTCTGTTTTTT.

The CDR3 DNA is TGTGCCAGCAGGCCGGGGGGCCAGGGAAATGAGCAGTTCTTC. Residues: CASRPGGQGNEQFF. The chain uses TRBV2 and TRBJ2-1; TRBD2 is a possible D gene (7 bases). CDR3 size: 14 residues. CDR1 is SNHLY, CDR2 FYNNEI, per germline. Trimming left V 6 bases short and J 7 bases short, with 16 bases between.

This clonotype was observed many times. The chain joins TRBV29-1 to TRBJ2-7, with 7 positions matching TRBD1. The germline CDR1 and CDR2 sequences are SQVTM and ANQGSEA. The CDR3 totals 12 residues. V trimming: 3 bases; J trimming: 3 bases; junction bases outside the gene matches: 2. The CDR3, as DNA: TGCAGCGTTGATGCAGGGGGCTACGAGCAGTACTTC. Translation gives CSVDAGGYEQYF.

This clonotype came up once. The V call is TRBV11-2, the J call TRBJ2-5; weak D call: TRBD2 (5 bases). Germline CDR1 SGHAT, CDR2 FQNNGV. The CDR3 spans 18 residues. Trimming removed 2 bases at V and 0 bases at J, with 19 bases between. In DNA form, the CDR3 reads TGTGCCAGCAGCTTAAGGGCTCCCCCACTAGACTACCAAGAGACCCAGTACTTC. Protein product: CASSLRAPPLDYQETQYF.

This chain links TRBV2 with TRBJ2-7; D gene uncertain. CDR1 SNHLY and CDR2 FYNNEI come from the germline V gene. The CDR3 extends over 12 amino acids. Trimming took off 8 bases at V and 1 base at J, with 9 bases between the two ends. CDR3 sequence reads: CASGDLSYEQYF. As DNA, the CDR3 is TGTGCCAGCGGGGATCTATCCTACGAGCAGTACTTC.

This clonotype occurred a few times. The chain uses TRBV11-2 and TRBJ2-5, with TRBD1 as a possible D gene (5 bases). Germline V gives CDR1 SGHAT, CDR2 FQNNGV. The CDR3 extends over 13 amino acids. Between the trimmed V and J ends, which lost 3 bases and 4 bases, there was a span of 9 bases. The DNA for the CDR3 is TGTGCCAGCAGCTTTTCAGGGTCAGAGACCCAGTACTTC. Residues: CASSFSGSETQYF.

In DNA form, the CDR3 reads TGTGCCAGCAGCGTAGAGGGGGGAACCTACGAGCAGTACTTC. Its translation: CASSVEGGTYEQYF. The chain links TRBV9 to TRBJ2-4; D might be TRBD1 or TRBD2, each matching 6 bases. The J call may be wrong; the DNA end is better matched by TRBJ2-7. The CDR3 spans 14 residues. Germline V gene data show CDR1 as SGDLS and CDR2 as YYNGEE.

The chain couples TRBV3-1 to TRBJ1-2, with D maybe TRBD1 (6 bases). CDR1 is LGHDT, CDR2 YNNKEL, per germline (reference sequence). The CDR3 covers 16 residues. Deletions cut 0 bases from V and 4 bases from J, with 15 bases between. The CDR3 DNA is TGTGCCAGCAGCCAAGATGCTAGGGGGATTTTCTATGGCTACACCTTC. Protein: CASSQDARGIFYGYTF.

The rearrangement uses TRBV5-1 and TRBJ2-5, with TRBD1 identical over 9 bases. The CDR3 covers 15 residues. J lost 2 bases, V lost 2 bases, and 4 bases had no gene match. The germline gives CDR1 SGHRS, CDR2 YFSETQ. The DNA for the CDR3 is TGCGCCAGCAGCTTCCGGGACAGGGTACAAGAGACCCAGTACTTC. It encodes CASSFRDRVQETQYF.

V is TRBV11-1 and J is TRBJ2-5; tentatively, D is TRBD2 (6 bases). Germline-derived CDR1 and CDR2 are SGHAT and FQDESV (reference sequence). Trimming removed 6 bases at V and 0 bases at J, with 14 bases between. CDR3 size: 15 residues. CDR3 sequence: CASSFSGTYQETQYF. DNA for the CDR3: TGTGCCAGCAGTTTTAGCGGCACCTACCAAGAGACCCAGTACTTC.

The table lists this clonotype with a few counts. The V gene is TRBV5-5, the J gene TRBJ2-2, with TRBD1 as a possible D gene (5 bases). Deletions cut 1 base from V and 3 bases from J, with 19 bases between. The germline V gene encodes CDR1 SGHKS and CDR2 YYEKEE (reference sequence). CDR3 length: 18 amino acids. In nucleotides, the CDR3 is TGTGCCAGCAGCTTGAGCCCGATTCTTGACAGCCACACCGGGGAGCTGTTTTTT. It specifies CASSLSPILDSHTGELFF.

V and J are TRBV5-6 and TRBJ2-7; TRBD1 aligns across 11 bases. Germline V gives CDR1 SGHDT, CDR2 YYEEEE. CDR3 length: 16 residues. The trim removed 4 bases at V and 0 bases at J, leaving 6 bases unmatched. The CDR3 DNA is TGTGCCAGCAGCCCGTGGACAGGGGGCCTCTCCTACGAGCAGTACTTC. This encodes CASSPWTGGLSYEQYF.

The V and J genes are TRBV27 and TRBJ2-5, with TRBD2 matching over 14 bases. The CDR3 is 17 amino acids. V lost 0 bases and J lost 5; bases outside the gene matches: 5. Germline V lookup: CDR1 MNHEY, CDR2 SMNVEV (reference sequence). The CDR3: CASSLSGLAGVGETQYF. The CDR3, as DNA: TGTGCCAGCAGTTTATCGGGACTAGCGGGAGTGGGGGAGACCCAGTACTTC.

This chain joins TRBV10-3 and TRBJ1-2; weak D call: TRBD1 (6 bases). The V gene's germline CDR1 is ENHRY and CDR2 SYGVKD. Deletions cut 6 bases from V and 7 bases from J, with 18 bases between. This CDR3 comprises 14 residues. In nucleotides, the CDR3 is TGTGCCATCAGCCCCCCAGGGGAGGTAGTTGGCTACACCTTC. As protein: CAISPPGEVVGYTF.

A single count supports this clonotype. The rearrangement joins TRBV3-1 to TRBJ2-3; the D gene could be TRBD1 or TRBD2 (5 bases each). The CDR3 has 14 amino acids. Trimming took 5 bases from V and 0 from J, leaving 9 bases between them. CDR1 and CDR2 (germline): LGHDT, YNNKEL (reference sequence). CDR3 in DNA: TGTGCCAGCAGCGGACGGGACAGCACAGATACGCAGTATTTT. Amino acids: CASSGRDSTDTQYF.

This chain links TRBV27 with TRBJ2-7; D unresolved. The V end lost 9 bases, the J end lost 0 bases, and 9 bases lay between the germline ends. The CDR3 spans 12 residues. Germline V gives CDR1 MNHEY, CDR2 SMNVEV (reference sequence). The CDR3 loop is CASYSSSYEQYF. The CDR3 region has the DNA TGTGCCAGTTACTCAAGCTCCTACGAGCAGTACTTC.

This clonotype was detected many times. For the CDR3, the DNA is TGTGCCAGCAGCTTCGGGCAAGAGACCCAGTACTTC. Translated, it gives CASSFGQETQYF. The V call is TRBV7-2, the J call TRBJ2-5; D is ambiguous. The V end lost 3 bases, the J end lost 2 bases, and 4 bases lay between the germline ends. This CDR3 has 12 amino acids. Germline values: CDR1 SGHTA, CDR2 FQGNSA. The whole variable domain, filled in from reference TRBV7-2 and TRBJ2-5, reads GAGVSQSPSNKVTEKGKDVELRCDPISGHTALYWYRQSLGQGLEFLIYFQGNSAPDKSGLPSDRFSAERTGGSVSTLTIQRTQQEDSAVYLCASSFGQETQYFGPGTRLLVL.

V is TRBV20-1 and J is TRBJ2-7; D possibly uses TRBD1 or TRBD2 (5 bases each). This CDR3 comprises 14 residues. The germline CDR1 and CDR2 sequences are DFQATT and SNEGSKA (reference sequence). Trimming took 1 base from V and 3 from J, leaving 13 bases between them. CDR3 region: CSARVIEGIYEQYF. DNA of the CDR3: TGCAGTGCTAGAGTAATCGAGGGGATCTACGAGCAGTACTTC.

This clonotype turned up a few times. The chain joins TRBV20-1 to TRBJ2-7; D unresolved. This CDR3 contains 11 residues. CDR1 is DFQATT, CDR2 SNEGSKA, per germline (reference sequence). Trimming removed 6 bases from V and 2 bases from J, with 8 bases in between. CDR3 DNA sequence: TGCAGTGCCCCTGACGCCTACGAGCAGTACTTC. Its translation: CSAPDAYEQYF.

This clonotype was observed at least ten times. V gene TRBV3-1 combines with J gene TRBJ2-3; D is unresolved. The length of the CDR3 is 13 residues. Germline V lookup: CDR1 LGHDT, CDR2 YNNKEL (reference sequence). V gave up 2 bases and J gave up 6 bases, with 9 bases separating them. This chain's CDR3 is CASSQFLKDTQYF. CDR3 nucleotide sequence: TGTGCCAGCAGCCAATTTCTAAAGGATACGCAGTATTTT.